This T cell receptor beta chain was sequenced for a study of neurological immune-mediated disorders. General observations from the study: Multiple sclerosis was found to have the least TCR clonal expansion, below healthy controls, and HTLV-1-associated myelopathy the most. The multiple sclerosis repertoire cluster was associated with no clinical or MRI feature. The phylogenetic placement of 18 of 34 multiple sclerosis patients' repertoires in one related-CDR3 cluster constitutes a possible signature.

TCRdb itself ran the 5' RACE reads through MiXCR, one entry per CDR3 protein. This repertoire shows roughly 43,000 distinct CDR3 sequences, 1.9% found once; its top ten account for 2% to 2.5%. This clonotype was seen ten or more times. Its antigen is not identified. V shed 2 bases and J 8 bases; nucleotides not matched to a gene: 8. This CDR3 comprises 14 residues. The germline V gene encodes CDR1 MNHEY and CDR2 SVGAGI. This TCR came from a woman aged 40 to 49 with multiple sclerosis. V usage is TRBV6-5 and J usage is TRBJ1-2; TRBD1 aligns across 7 bases. The sequenced sample was PBMCs. This CDR3 is CASSYGQGVVGYTF. CDR3 DNA: TGTGCCAGCAGTTACGGGCAGGGGGTGGTCGGCTACACCTTC.